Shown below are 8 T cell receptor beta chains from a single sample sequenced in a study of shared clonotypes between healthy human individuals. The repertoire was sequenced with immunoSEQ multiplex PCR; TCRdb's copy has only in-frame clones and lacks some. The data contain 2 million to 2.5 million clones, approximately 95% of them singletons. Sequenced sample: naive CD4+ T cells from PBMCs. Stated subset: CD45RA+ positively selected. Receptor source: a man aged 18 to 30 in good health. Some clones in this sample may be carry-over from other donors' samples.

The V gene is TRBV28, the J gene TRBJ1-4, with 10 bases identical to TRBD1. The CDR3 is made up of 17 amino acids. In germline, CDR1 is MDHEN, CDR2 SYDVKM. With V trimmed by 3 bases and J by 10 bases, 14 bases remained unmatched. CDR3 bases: TGTGCCAGCAGTTTGGGCCCTACCGGGACAGGGGCCGGAAAACTGTTTTTT. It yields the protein CASSLGPTGTGAGKLFF.

CDR3 DNA: TGTGCCAGCCGGGCCTCGGGCACAGATACGCAGTATTTT. Its translation is CASRASGTDTQYF. The rearrangement uses TRBV27 and TRBJ2-3; no firm D call. The CDR3 has 13 amino acids. Trimming removed 8 bases from V and 1 base from J, with 10 bases in between. In germline, CDR1 is MNHEY, CDR2 SMNVEV (reference sequence).

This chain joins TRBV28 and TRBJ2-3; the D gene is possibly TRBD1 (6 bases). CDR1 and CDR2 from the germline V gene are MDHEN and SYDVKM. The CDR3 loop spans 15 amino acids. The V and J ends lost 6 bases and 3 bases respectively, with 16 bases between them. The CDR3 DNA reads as TGTGCCAGCAGGGGGGCCGACAAAGGTACAGATACGCAGTATTTT. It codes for CASRGADKGTDTQYF.

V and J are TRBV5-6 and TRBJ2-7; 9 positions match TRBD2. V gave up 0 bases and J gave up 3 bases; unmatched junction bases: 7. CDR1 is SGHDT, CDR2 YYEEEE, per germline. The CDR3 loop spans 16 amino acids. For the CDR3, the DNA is TGTGCCAGCAGCTTGGCGGTAGCGGGAGAGTTCTACGAGCAGTACTTC. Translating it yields CASSLAVAGEFYEQYF.

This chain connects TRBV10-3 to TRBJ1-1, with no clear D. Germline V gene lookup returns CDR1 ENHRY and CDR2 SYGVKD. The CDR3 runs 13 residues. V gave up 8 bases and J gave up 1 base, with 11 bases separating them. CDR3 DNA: TGTGCCATCCGGCGGGAGAAGAACACTGAAGCTTTCTTT. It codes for CAIRREKNTEAFF.

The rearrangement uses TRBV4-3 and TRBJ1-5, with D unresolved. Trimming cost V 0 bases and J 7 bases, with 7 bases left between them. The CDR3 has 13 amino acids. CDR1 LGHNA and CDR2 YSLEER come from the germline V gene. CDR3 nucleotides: TGCGCCAGCAGCCAAGAACATCTCCAGCCCCAGCATTTT. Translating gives CASSQEHLQPQHF.

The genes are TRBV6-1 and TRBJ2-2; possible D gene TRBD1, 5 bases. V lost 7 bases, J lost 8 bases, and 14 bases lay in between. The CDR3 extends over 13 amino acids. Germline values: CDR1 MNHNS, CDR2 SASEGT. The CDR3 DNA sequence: TGTGCCAGCAAGTCGACAGTGGAGGGGGAGCTGTTTTTT. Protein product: CASKSTVEGELFF.

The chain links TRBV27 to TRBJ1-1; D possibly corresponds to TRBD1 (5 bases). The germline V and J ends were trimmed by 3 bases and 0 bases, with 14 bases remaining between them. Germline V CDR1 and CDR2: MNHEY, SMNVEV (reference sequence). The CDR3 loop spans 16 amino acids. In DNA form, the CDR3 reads TGTGCCAGCAGTTTCCGACGGACAACGATGAACACTGAAGCTTTCTTT. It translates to CASSFRRTTMNTEAFF.